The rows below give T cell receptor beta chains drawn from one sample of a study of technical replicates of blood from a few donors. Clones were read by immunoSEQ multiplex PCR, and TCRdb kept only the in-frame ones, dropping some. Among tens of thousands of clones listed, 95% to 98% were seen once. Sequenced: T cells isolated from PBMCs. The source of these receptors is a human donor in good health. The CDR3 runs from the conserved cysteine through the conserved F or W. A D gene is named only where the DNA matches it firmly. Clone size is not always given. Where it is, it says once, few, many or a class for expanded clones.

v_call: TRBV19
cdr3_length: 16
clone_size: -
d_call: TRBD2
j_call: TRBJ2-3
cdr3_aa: CASSIGIGGVTDTQYF
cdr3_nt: TGTGCCAGTAGTATTGGTATTGGGGGGGTGACAGATACGCAGTATTTT

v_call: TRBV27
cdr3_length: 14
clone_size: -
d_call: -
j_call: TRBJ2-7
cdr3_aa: CASSLGRADYEQYF
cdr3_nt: TGTGCCAGCAGTTTAGGGCGGGCAGACTACGAGCAGTACTTC

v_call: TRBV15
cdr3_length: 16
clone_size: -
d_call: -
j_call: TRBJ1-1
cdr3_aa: CATSRDLAPLNTEAFF
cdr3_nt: TGTGCCACCAGCAGAGATCTGGCCCCTTTGAACACTGAAGCTTTCTTT

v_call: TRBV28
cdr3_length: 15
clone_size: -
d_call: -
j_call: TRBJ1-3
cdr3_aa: CASSLYSFSGNTIYF
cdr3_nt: TGTGCCAGCAGTTTATACAGTTTCTCTGGAAACACCATATATTTT

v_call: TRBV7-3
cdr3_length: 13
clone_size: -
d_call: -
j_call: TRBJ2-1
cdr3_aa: CASSLGTVDEQFF
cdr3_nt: TGTGCCAGCAGCCTCGGTACCGTCGATGAGCAGTTCTTC

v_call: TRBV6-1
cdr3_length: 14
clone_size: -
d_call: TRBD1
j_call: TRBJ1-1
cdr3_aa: CASSLMDRDTEAFF
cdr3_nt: TGTGCCAGCAGTCTAATGGACAGGGACACTGAAGCTTTCTTT

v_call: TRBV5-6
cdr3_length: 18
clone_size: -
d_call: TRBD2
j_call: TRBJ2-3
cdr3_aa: CASSLTGPAGVGLDTQYF
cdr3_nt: TGTGCCAGCAGCTTAACGGGCCCAGCGGGAGTTGGGTTGGATACGCAGTATTTT

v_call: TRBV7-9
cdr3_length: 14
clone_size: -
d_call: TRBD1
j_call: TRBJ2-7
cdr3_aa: CASSYGQVYYEQYF
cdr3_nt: TGTGCCAGCAGCTATGGACAGGTCTACTACGAGCAGTACTTC

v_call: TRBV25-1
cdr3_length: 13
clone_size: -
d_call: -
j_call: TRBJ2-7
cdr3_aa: CASSQGATYEQYF
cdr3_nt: TGTGCCAGCAGTCAGGGTGCTACTTACGAGCAGTACTTC

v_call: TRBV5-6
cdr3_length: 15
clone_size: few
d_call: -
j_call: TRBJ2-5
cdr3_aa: CASSLIQERYETQYF
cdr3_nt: TGTGCCAGCAGCTTGATTCAAGAGCGGTATGAGACCCAGTACTTC

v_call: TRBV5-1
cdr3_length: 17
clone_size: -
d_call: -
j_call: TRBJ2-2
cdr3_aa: CASSSLQQTSNTGELFF
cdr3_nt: TGCGCCAGCAGCTCCCTCCAACAGACGTCGAACACCGGGGAGCTGTTTTTT

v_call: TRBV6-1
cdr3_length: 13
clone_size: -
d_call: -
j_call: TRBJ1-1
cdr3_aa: CASSEAPSTEAFF
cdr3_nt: TGTGCCAGCAGTGAAGCGCCTAGCACTGAAGCTTTCTTT

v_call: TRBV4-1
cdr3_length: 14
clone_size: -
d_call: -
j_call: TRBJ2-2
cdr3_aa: CASSQEELSGELFF
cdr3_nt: TGCGCCAGCAGCCAAGAAGAACTATCCGGGGAGCTGTTTTTT

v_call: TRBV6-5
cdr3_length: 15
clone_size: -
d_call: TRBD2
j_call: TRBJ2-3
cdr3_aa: CASRLAGVSTDTQYF
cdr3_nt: TGTGCCAGCAGGCTAGCGGGCGTGTCCACAGATACGCAGTATTTT

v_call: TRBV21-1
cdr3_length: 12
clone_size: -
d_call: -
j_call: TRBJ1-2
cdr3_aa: CASSKRGYGYTF
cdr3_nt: TGTGCCAGCAGCAAAAGGGGTTATGGCTACACCTTC

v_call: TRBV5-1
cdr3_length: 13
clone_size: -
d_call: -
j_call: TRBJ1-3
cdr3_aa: CASSLRYPDTIYF
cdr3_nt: TGCGCCAGCAGCTTGCGGTACCCCGACACCATATATTTT

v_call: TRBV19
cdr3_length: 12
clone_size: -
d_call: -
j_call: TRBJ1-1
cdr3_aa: CASTLLGGEAFF
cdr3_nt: TGTGCCAGTACCCTATTGGGGGGTGAAGCTTTCTTT

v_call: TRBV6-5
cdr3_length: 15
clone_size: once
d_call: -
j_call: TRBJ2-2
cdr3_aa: CASSSGTPGLGELFF
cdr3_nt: TGTGCCAGCAGTTCCGGGACTCCAGGACTCGGGGAGCTGTTTTTT

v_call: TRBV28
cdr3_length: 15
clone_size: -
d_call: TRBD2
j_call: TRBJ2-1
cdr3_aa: CASSTGTIRLAEQFF
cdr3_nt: TGTGCCAGCAGTACCGGGACTATAAGGCTTGCTGAGCAGTTCTTC

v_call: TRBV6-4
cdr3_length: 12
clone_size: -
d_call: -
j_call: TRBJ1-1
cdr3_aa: CASIKEDTEAFF
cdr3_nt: TGTGCCAGCATAAAGGAGGACACTGAAGCTTTCTTT

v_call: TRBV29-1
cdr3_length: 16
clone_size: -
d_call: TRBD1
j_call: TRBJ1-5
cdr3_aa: CSVISGTGDSNQPQHF
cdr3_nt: TGCAGCGTTATATCCGGGACAGGGGATAGCAATCAGCCCCAGCATTTT

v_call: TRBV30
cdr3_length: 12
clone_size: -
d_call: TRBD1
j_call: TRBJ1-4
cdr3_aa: CARGDSNEKLFF
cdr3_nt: TGTGCCCGAGGGGACAGTAATGAAAAACTGTTTTTT

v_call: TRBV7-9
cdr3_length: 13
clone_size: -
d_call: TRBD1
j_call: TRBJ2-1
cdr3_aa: CASGGTGDNEQFF
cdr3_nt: TGTGCCAGCGGGGGGACAGGGGACAATGAGCAGTTCTTC

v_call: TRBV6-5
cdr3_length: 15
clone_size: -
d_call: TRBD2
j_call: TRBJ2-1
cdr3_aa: CASSYSREGGNEQFF
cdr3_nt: TGTGCCAGCAGTTACTCCCGGGAGGGCGGCAATGAGCAGTTCTTC

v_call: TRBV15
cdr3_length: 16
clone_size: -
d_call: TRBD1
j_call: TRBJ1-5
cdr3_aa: CATSRDRGGPNQPQHF
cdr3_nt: TGTGCCACCAGCAGAGATCGAGGGGGCCCTAATCAGCCCCAGCATTTT

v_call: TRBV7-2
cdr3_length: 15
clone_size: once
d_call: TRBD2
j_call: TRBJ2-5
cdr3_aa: CASTPRGGSQETQYF
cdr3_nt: TGTGCCAGCACCCCGCGCGGGGGGTCCCAAGAGACCCAGTACTTC

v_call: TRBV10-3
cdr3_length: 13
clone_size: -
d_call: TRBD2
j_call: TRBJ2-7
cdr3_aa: CAISEVTSGAQYF
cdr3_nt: TGTGCCATCAGTGAAGTAACTAGCGGGGCCCAGTACTTC

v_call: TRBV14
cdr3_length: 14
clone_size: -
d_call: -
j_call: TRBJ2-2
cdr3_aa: CASSQQVNTGELFF
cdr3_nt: TGTGCCAGCAGCCAACAGGTTAACACCGGGGAGCTGTTTTTT

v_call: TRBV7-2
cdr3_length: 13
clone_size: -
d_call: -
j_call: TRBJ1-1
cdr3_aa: CASSLDTYTEAFF
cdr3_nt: TGTGCCAGCAGCTTAGACACCTACACTGAAGCTTTCTTT

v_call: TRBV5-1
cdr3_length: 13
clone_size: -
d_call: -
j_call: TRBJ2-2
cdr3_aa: CASSLARTGELFF
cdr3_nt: TGCGCCAGCAGCTTGGCACGGACCGGGGAGCTGTTTTTT

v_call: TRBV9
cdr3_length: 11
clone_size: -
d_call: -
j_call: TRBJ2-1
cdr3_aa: CASSDDLEQFF
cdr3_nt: TGTGCCAGCAGTGACGACTTGGAGCAGTTCTTC

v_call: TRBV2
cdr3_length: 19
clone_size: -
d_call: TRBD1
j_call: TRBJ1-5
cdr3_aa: CASSVRIGQGTLDNQPQHF
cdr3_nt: TGTGCCAGCTCTGTACGAATCGGACAGGGGACGTTGGACAATCAGCCCCAGCATTTT

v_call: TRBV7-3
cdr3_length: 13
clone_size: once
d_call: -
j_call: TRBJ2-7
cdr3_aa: CASSLSSAYEQYF
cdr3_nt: TGTGCCAGCAGCTTGTCCAGTGCCTACGAGCAGTACTTC

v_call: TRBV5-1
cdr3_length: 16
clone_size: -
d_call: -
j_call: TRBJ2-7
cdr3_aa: CASSLGAGDIPYEQYF
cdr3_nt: TGCGCCAGCAGCTTGGGGGCGGGCGATATACCCTACGAGCAGTACTTC

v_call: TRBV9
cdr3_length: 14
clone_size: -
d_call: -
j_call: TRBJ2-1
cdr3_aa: CASSGSGSYNEQFF
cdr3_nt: TGTGCCAGCAGCGGATCAGGCTCCTACAATGAGCAGTTCTTC

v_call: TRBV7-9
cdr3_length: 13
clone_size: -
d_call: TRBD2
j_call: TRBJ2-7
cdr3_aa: CASSWDYSYEQYF
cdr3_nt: TGTGCCAGCAGTTGGGACTACAGCTACGAGCAGTACTTC

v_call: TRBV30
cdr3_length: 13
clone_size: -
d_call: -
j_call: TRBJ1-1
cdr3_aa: CAWSRPGSTEAFF
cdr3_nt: TGTGCCTGGAGTCGCCCGGGGAGCACTGAAGCTTTCTTT

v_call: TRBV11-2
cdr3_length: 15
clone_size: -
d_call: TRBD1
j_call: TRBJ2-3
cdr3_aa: CASSRTGESTDTQYF
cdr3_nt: TGTGCCAGCAGCCGTACAGGGGAGAGCACAGATACGCAGTATTTT

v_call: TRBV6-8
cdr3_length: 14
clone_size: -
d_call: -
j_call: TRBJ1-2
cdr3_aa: CASSYPREGRGYTF
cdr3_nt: TGTGCCAGCAGTTACCCCAGGGAGGGACGTGGCTACACCTTC

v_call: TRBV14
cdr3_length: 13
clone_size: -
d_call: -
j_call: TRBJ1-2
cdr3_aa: CASSPGTFYGYTF
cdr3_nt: TGTGCCAGCAGCCCAGGGACTTTTTATGGCTACACCTTC

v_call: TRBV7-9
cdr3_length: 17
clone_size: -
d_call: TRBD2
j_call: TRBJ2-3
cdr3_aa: CASSSTTSGRVADTQYF
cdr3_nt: TGTGCCAGCAGCTCAACGACTAGCGGGAGGGTGGCAGATACGCAGTATTTT

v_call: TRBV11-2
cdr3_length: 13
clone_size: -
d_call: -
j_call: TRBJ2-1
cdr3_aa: CASSTLQTSEQFF
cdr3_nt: TGTGCCAGCAGCACCCTACAGACGTCTGAGCAGTTCTTC

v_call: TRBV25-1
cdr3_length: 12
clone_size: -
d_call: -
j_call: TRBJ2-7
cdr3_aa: CASSAGPNEQYF
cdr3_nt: TGTGCCAGCAGTGCAGGCCCCAACGAGCAGTACTTC

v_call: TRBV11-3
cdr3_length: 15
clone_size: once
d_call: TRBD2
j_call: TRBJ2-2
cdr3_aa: CASSFLSGRDGELFF
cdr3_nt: TGTGCCAGCAGTTTCCTAAGCGGGAGAGACGGGGAGCTGTTTTTT

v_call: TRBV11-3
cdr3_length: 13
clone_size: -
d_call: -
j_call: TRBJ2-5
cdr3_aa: CASSPGGAETQYF
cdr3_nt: TGTGCCAGCAGCCCGGGGGGCGCCGAGACCCAGTACTTC

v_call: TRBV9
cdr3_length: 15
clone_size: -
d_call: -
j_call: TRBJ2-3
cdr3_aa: CASSVDGLYSDTQYF
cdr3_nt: TGTGCCAGCAGCGTAGACGGGTTATATTCAGATACGCAGTATTTT

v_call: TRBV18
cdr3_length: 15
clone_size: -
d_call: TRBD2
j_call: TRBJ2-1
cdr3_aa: CASSPGLAGFNEQFF
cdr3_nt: TGTGCCAGCTCACCGGGACTAGCGGGGTTTAATGAGCAGTTCTTC

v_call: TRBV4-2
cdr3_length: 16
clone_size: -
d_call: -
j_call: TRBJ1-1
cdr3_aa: CASSQEGHLLNTEAFF
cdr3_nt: TGTGCCAGCAGCCAGGAGGGTCATCTTTTGAACACTGAAGCTTTCTTT

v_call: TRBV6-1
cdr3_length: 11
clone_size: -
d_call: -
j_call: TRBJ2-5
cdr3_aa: CASSEGRDQYF
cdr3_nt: TGTGCCAGCAGTGAAGGCCGGGACCAGTACTTC

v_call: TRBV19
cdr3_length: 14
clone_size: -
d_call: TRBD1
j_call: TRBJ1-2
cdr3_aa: CASSMGTGDYGYTF
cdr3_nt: TGTGCCAGTAGTATGGGGACAGGGGACTATGGCTACACCTTC

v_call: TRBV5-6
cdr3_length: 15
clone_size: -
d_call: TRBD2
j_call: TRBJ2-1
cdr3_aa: CASSSLAGGPYEQFF
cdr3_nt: TGTGCCAGCAGCTCACTAGCGGGAGGGCCCTATGAGCAGTTCTTC

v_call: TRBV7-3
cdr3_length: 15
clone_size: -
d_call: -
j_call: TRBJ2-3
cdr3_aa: CASSLRGMGTDTQYF
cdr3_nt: TGTGCCAGCAGCTTACGAGGGATGGGCACAGATACGCAGTATTTT

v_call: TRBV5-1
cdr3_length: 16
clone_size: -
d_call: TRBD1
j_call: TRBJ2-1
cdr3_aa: CASSQGQAPSDNEQFF
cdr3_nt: TGCGCCAGCAGTCAGGGACAGGCACCCTCCGACAATGAGCAGTTCTTC

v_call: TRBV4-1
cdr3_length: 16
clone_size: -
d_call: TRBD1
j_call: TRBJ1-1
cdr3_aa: CASSQHTPGTGVEAFF
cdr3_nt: TGCGCCAGCAGCCAACATACTCCTGGGACAGGGGTTGAAGCTTTCTTT

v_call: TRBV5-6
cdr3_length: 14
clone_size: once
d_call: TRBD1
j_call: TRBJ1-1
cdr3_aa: CASSYRGRWTEAFF
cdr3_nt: TGTGCCAGCAGCTACAGGGGAAGGTGGACTGAAGCTTTCTTT

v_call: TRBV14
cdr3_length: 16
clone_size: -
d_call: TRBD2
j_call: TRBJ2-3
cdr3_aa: CASSFFETSVTDTQYF
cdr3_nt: TGTGCCAGCAGCTTCTTCGAGACTAGCGTGACAGATACGCAGTATTTT

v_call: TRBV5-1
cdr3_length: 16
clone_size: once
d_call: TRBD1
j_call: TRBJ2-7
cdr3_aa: CASSYRARDRGDEQYF
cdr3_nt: TGCGCCAGCAGCTACCGTGCCCGAGACAGGGGCGACGAGCAGTACTTC

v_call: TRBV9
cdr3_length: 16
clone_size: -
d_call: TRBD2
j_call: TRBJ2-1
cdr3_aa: CASSVGLAGGFNEQFF
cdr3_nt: TGTGCCAGCAGCGTAGGGCTAGCGGGAGGGTTCAATGAGCAGTTCTTC

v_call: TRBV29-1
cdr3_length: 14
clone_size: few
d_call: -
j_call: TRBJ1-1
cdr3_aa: CSVARRDANTEAFF
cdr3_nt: TGCAGCGTTGCGAGGCGGGACGCAAACACTGAAGCTTTCTTT

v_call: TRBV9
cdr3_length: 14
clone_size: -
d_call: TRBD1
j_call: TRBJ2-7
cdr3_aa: CASSDGDRVYEQYF
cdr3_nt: TGTGCCAGCAGCGATGGGGACAGGGTCTACGAGCAGTACTTC